This is a list of T cell receptor beta chains from one sample in a study of spatial heterogeneity in lung cancer. TCRdb ran MiXCR on the 5' RACE reads and lists one entry per CDR3 protein. The table shows roughly 80,000 distinct CDR3 sequences, with 8% occurring only once. Material: PBMCs, obtained at surgery. Receptors originate from a male donor with early-stage non-small cell lung cancer. The CDR3 runs from the conserved cysteine through the conserved F or W.

j_call v_call cdr3_aa
TRBJ2-1 TRBV6-6 CASRQINEQFF
TRBJ1-3 TRBV10-3 CAISSGTGEGNTIYF
TRBJ2-7 TRBV5-5 CASSRRGQGFYEQYF
TRBJ2-7 TRBV24-1 CATSAGTSGYAYEQYF
TRBJ2-1 TRBV20-1 CSARDRDRPYNEQFF
TRBJ1-5 TRBV6-2/TRBV6-3 CASSYEAPGVSNQPQHF
TRBJ2-7 TRBV27 CASSSMGPYEQYF
TRBJ1-5 TRBV6-6 CASSQGQGAGNQPQHF
TRBJ2-1 TRBV20-1 CSARGPGLEVYNEQFF
TRBJ1-1 TRBV11-2 CASSFPRNTEAFF
TRBJ1-1 TRBV29-1 CSVPSPIIRGDGQPKAFF
TRBJ1-2 TRBV4-1 CASSQEWGDYGYTF
TRBJ2-3 TRBV6-2/TRBV6-3 CASKEPGELDTQYF
TRBJ1-1 TRBV5-1 CASSRTNPELAFF
TRBJ1-3 TRBV6-1 CASSESQGAAGNTIYF
TRBJ2-7 TRBV27 CASQEGRDHGEQYF
TRBJ1-3 TRBV29-1 CSVEIDGGNTIYF
TRBJ2-7 TRBV20-1 CSARDIGAAEPYEQYF
TRBJ1-5 TRBV18 CASSPGGQYSNQPQHF
TRBJ1-1 TRBV30 CAWTRAHTEAFF
TRBJ1-1 TRBV7-8 CASRRQGGNTEAFF
TRBJ2-1 TRBV29-1 CSVEFGGALSYNEQFF
TRBJ1-4 TRBV7-9 CASSLAGAGEKLFF
TRBJ2-7 TRBV10-3 CAISESVKQYF
TRBJ1-2 TRBV27 CASSLLTATGANYGYTF
TRBJ1-4 TRBV19 CASSIGWNEKLFF
TRBJ2-1 TRBV25-1 CASRSRLGGWNEQFF
TRBJ2-2 TRBV9 CASSVVGLNTGELFF
TRBJ1-1 TRBV2 CASSSAGGATEAFF
TRBJ2-1 TRBV7-2 CASTLLGPNNEQFF
TRBJ2-2 TRBV5-1 CASSLAPTGELFF
TRBJ2-7 TRBV20-1 CSAGAVEVSSSYEQYF
TRBJ1-2 TRBV10-3 CAIRTGVANYGYTF
TRBJ1-5 TRBV4-1 CASSQAGINQPQHF
TRBJ1-1 TRBV29-1 CSVGGVTGLNTEAFF
TRBJ2-2 TRBV10-3 CAISLMNTGELFF
TRBJ1-6 TRBV5-1 CASSLGFIGDSPLHF
TRBJ1-1 TRBV7-9 CASSSMDTEAFF
TRBJ2-5 TRBV5-6 CASSSIGLAGEQYF
TRBJ1-1 TRBV30 CAWSVRSARDMNTEAFF
TRBJ2-3 TRBV20-1 CSARDRYAETSTDTQYF
TRBJ2-3 TRBV5-1 CASSRPETGASDTQYF
TRBJ2-5 TRBV7-2 CASSPLGSLGETQYF
TRBJ2-1 TRBV6-2/TRBV6-3 CASAGTLYNEQFF
TRBJ2-7 TRBV5-1 CASSSGQPFYEQYF
TRBJ2-1 TRBV7-9 CASSRGRARELNDEQFF
TRBJ2-2 TRBV27 CASALGLARGELFF
TRBJ1-4 TRBV7-8 CASSFPLRLGQHEKLFF
TRBJ1-2 TRBV28 CASSLSPRVHGYTF
TRBJ2-7 TRBV30 CAWSSPPINRFYEQYF
TRBJ1-1 TRBV9 CASSLSSTEAFF
TRBJ1-5 TRBV21-1 CASSKARDRRYYQPQHF
TRBJ1-1 TRBV6-5 CATQVGNAAFF
TRBJ1-2 TRBV20-1 CSASSGTGDYGYTF
TRBJ1-1 TRBV5-4 CASSRDLQGAVTEAFF